This T cell receptor beta chain was captured by sequencing in a study of T cells after posttransplantation cyclophosphamide. General study findings and limits: Recipient CMV seropositivity and CMV reactivation strongly tracked TRB clonality.

Cells defined as naive were viable CD3+CD4+ or CD3+CD8+ and CCR7+CD45RA+CD45RO-CD95-CD27+CD28+. On this clone: Its antigen is unknown.

Some clones are missing from TCRdb's copy, which holds only in-frame ones; the method was immunoSEQ multiplex PCR. This sample has around 16,000 clones; 94% occur once, and the top ten carry around 0.26%. The V segment lost 0 bases and the J segment 8 bases; nucleotides outside the gene matches: 7. Germline V gene lookup returns CDR1 SGHRS and CDR2 YFSETQ. The CDR3 sequence is 15 residues long. The sequencing input was naive CD4+ T cells sorted from blood. The TCR sequence derives from a woman aged 45-59 years in good health and a related stem cell transplant donor. The gene calls are TRBV5-1 and TRBJ1-4; 7 bases align to TRBD1. The CDR3 bases are TGCGCCAGCAGCTTGGCCGGGACAGCCCGCGAAAAACTGTTTTTT. Translation: CASSLAGTAREKLFF.